This T cell receptor beta chain comes out of a study of blood T cell repertoires in COVID-19. Study-wide context: Both acute and convalescent COVID-19 samples were obtained from the United States, Italy and Spain. Sources were T cells, B-cell-depleted T cells, or PBMCs; the material itself was cDNA or gDNA.

CDR3 length: 14 residues. Trimming cost V 1 base and J 8 bases, with 14 bases left between them. Per germline, CDR1 SGHAT and CDR2 FQNNGV. Authors' data handling: Using reference gene primer amplification, nucleated cell counts were estimated. Clones were sequenced by immunoSEQ multiplex PCR, and TCRdb holds only the in-frame ones, with some missing. V and J calls and clone size are given by that table; D and trimming were obtained from the DNA. The repertoire consists of 43,000 or so clones, with over 75% occurring once and the leading ten covering about a quarter. For this clone: Other DNA sequences in this sample translate to the same CDR3.

The specimen was peripheral blood. The receptor was isolated from a woman aged 55-70 years with acute or convalescent COVID-19. The chain links TRBV11-2 to TRBJ1-2; D might be TRBD1 (5 bases). The chain's CDR3 is CASSLAGVGSGYTF. The CDR3 nucleotides are TGTGCCAGCAGCTTAGCGGGGGTGGGCAGCGGCTACACCTTC.